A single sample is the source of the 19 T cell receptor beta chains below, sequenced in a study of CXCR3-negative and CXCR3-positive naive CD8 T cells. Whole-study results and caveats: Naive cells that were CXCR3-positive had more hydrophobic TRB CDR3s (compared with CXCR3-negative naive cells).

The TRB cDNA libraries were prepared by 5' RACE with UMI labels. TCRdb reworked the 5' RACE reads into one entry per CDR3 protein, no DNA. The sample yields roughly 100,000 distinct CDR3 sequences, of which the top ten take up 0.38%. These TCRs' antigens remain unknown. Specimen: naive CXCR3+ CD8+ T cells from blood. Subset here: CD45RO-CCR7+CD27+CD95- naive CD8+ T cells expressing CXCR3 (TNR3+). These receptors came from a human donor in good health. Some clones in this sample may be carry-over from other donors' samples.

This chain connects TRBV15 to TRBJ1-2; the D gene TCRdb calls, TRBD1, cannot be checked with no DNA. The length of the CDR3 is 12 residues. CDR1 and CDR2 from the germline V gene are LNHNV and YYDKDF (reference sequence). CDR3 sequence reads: CATYGQPYGYTF.

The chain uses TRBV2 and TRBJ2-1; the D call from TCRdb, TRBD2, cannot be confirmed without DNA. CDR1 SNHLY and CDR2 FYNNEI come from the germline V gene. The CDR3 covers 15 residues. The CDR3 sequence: CASSVAGAVTGEQFF.

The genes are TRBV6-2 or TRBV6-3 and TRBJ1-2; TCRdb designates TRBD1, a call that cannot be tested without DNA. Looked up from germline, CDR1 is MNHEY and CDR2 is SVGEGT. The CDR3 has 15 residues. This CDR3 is CASSYDRDQGYGYTF.

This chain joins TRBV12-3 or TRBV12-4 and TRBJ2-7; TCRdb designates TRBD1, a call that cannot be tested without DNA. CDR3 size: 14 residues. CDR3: CASSPRQGTDEQYF.

The CDR3 sequence: CAISESDLDYEQYF. V gene TRBV10-3 combines with J gene TRBJ2-7. Germline CDR1 reads ENHRY; CDR2 reads SYGVKD. This CDR3 has 14 residues.

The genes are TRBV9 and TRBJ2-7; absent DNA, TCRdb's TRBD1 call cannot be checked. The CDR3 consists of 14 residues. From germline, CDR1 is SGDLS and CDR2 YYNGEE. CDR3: CASSVEGYSYEQYF.

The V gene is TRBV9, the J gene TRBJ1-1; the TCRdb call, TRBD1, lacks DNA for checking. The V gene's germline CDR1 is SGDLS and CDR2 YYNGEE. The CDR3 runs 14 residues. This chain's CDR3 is CASSLTRGSTEAFF.

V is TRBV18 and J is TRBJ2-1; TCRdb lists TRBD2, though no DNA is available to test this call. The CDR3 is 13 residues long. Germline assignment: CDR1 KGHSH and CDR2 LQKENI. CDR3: CASSPGQANEQFF.

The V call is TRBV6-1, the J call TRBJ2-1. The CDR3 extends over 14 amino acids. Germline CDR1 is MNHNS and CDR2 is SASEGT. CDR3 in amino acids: CASSEVGPLNEQFF.

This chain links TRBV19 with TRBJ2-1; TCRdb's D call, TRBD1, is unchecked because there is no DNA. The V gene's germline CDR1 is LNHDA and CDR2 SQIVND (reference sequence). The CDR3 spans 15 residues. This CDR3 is CASRPRDRDLLEQFF.

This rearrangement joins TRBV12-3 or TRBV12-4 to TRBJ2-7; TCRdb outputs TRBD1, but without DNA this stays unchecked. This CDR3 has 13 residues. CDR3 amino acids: CASSFTGAYEQYF.

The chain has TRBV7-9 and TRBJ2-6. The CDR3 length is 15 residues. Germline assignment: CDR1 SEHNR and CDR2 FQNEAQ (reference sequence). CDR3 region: CASSFLLSGANVLTF.

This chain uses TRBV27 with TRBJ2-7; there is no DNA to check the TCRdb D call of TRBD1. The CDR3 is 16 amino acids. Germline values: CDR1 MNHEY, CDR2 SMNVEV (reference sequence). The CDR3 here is CASSSGQGLEVYEQYF.

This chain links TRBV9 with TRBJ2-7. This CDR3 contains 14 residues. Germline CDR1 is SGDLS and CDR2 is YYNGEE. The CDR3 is CASSVTDALYEQYF.

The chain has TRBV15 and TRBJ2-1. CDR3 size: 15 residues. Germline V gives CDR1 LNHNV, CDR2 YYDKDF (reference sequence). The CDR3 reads CATSREGNTYNEQFF.

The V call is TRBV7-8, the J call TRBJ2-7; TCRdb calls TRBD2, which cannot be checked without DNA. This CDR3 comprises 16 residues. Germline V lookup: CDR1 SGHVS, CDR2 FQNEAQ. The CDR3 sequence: CASSSPRASGDYEQYF. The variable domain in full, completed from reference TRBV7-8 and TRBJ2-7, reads GAGVSQSPRYKVAKRGQDVALRCDPISGHVSLFWYQQALGQGPEFLTYFQNEAQLDKSGLPSDRFFAERPEGSVSTLKIQRTQQEDSAVYLCASSSPRASGDYEQYFGPGTRLTVT.

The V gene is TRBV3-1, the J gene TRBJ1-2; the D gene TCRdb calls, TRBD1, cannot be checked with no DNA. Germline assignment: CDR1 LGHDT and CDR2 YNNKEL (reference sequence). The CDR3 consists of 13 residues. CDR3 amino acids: CASSQQGNYGYTF.

CDR3 protein: CSVERERTDTQYF. The chain uses TRBV29-1 and TRBJ2-3; with no DNA, the TCRdb D assignment of TRBD1 cannot be verified. The germline V gene has CDR1 SQVTM and CDR2 ANQGSEA. CDR3 length: 13 amino acids.

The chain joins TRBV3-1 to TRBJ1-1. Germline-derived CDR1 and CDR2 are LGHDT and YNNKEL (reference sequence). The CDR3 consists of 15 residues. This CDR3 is CASSQDWLSNTEAFF.